Following are 18 T cell receptor beta chains from one sample sequenced in a study of beta chain features in type 1 diabetes listed by TCRdb under 2018. Library method: the immunoSEQ multiplex PCR assay. All of the isolated RNA was reverse transcribed with the High Capacity cDNA Reverse Transcription Kit, so expressed TCRB transcripts were sequenced. Not all clones reach the TCRdb copy of this immuneACCESS table, which keeps in-frame sequences only. Checked studies attribute under half of the gap to unresolved V genes and leave the rest unexplained. The sample data list some 410,000 clones, and approximately 10% of these were observed just once. Of the sample, approximately 0.05% falls within the top ten clones. Sequencing used naive CD4+ T cells from blood. This sample's cell subset or site label indicates: true naive CD4+ T cells. Every receptor here comes from a woman aged 18-29 years in good health.

The genes are TRBV25-1 and TRBJ2-2; TRBD1 matches 8 bases. The CDR3 contains 17 residues. V trimming: 2 bases; J trimming: 5 bases; junction bases outside the gene matches: 10. Germline V gives CDR1 MGHDK, CDR2 SYGVNS. DNA of the CDR3: TGTGCCAGCAGTGAACCCCCCGGACAGGGTCGGACCGGGGAGCTGTTTTTT. Translating gives CASSEPPGQGRTGELFF. Drawing the rest from reference TRBV25-1 and TRBJ2-2, the complete variable domain is EADIYQTPRYLVIGTGKKITLECSQTMGHDKMYWYQQDPGMELHLIHYSYGVNSTEKGDLSSESTVSRIRTEHFPLTLESARPSHTSQYLCASSEPPGQGRTGELFFGEGSRLTVL.

There are a few counts of this clone. Different DNA sequences within this sample yield the same CDR3. The genes are TRBV29-1 and TRBJ2-5, with D possibly matching TRBD1 (6 bases). Looked up from germline, CDR1 is SQVTM and CDR2 is ANQGSEA. V shed 4 bases and J shed 5 bases, with 8 bases lying between them. The CDR3 loop spans 11 amino acids. The CDR3 is CSVVRGETQYF. The CDR3 DNA is TGCAGCGTTGTGAGGGGGGAGACCCAGTACTTC.

The chain has TRBV14 and TRBJ1-1; possible D gene TRBD1, 5 bases. This CDR3 has 15 residues. V gave up 0 bases and J gave up 4 bases, with 12 bases separating them. Germline CDR1 and CDR2: SGHDN and FVKESK. The CDR3 region has the DNA TGTGCCAGCAGCCAAGACAGGGTGGCTGTCACTGAAGCTTTCTTT. It specifies CASSQDRVAVTEAFF.

This clone has more than one count but fewer than ten. J is TRBJ2-1 and V is TRBV7-2; 7 nucleotides match TRBD1. The length of the CDR3 is 16 residues. CDR1 is SGHTA and CDR2 is FQGNSA in the germline V gene. With 5 bases clipped from V and 5 bases from J, the junction kept 12 bases outside the gene matches. CDR3 loop: CASSPPGTATHNEQFF. The CDR3, as DNA: TGTGCCAGCAGCCCACCCGGGACAGCAACCCACAATGAGCAGTTCTTC.

This sequence joins TRBV12-5 and TRBJ2-1; TRBD1 matches 9 bases. Germline CDR1 and CDR2: LGHNT and FRNRAP. The CDR3 sequence is 13 residues long. V was clipped by 0 bases and J by 12 bases; unmatched bases: 3. This CDR3 reads CASGLVQGAGQFF. Written as DNA, the CDR3 is TGTGCTAGTGGTTTGGTACAGGGGGCAGGGCAGTTCTTC.

This clone turned up a few times. The rearrangement uses TRBV28 and TRBJ1-2; 7 positions agree with TRBD1. After removal of 5 bases from V and 3 bases from J, the junction contained 12 bases not matched to a gene. The CDR3 has 16 residues. Germline V lookup: CDR1 MDHEN, CDR2 SYDVKM. The CDR3 region has the DNA TGTGCCAGCAGTCACCTACCGGGCAGGGGGGACTATGGCTACACCTTC. This encodes CASSHLPGRGDYGYTF.

This chain connects TRBV4-3 to TRBJ2-2; weak D call: TRBD2 (5 bases). Germline-derived CDR1 and CDR2 are LGHNA and YSLEER. Trimming removed 1 base from V and 6 bases from J, with 18 bases in between. The CDR3 is made up of 17 amino acids. For the CDR3, the DNA is TGCGCCAGCAGCCAAGGCCTGCGAGGGCCGAGGCCCGGGGAGCTGTTTTTT. Protein: CASSQGLRGPRPGELFF.

V usage is TRBV7-9 and J usage is TRBJ1-2; the match to TRBD1 covers 8 bases. Germline CDR1 SEHNR, CDR2 FQNEAQ (reference sequence). The CDR3 extends over 13 amino acids. Unmatched junction bases numbered 6, after V lost 4 bases and J lost 8 bases. Here the CDR3 reads CASSSDRVEGYTF. As DNA, the CDR3 is TGTGCCAGCAGCTCGGACAGGGTAGAAGGCTACACCTTC. The whole variable domain, filled in from reference TRBV7-9 and TRBJ1-2, reads DTGVSQNPRHKITKRGQNVTFRCDPISEHNRLYWYRQTLGQGPEFLTYFQNEAQLEKSRLLSDRFSAERPKGSFSTLEIQRTEQGDSAMYLCASSSDRVEGYTFGSGTRLTVV.

The chain joins TRBV7-9 to TRBJ2-3; D is undetermined. The germline V gene encodes CDR1 SEHNR and CDR2 FQNEAQ (reference sequence). V lost 1 base to trimming and J lost 8 bases, with 10 bases between them. CDR3 length equals 13 residues. The CDR3 spells CASSLGRFATQYF. The DNA for the CDR3 is TGTGCCAGCAGCTTAGGGCGCTTTGCTACGCAGTATTTT.

The V call is TRBV9, the J call TRBJ2-3; D call uncertain. This CDR3 region has 11 residues. V was pared by 4 bases and J by 9 bases, with 9 bases between. Germline V CDR1 and CDR2: SGDLS, YYNGEE. CDR3 residues: CASSPSRTQYF. CDR3 nucleotides: TGTGCCAGCAGCCCCTCCCGGACGCAGTATTTT.

The chain recombines TRBV2 with TRBJ1-3; 7 bases match TRBD1. V lost 9 bases to trimming and J lost 2 bases; unmatched junction nucleotides: 1. CDR3 length: 12 residues. Per the germline V gene, CDR1 is SNHLY and CDR2 is FYNNEI. CDR3 nucleotide sequence: TGTGCCAGGACAGGGCCTGGAAACACCATATATTTT. Encoded protein: CARTGPGNTIYF.

V and J are TRBV28 and TRBJ2-2; D is unresolved. The CDR3 loop spans 11 amino acids. V was cut by 6 bases and J by 6 bases, with 5 bases left in between. CDR1 and CDR2 (germline): MDHEN, SYDVKM. CDR3 nucleotides: TGTGCCAGCAGACGCTCCGGGGAGCTGTTTTTT. It codes for CASRRSGELFF.

This clone was recorded a few times. The CDR3 bases are TGTGCCAGCAGCGTAGTCCAGGTACTGAACACTGAAGCTTTCTTT. Its translation is CASSVVQVLNTEAFF. This chain uses TRBV9 with TRBJ1-1; D call uncertain. V was shortened by 0 bases and J by 0 bases, with 9 bases between the two germline ends. Germline V CDR1 and CDR2: SGDLS, YYNGEE. This CDR3 is 15 amino acids long.

There are a few counts of this clone. V and J are TRBV29-1 and TRBJ2-5; 8 nucleotides agree with TRBD1. The V gene end was trimmed by 7 bases and the J gene end by 3 bases; junction bases not matched to a gene: 4. The CDR3 loop spans 12 amino acids. Germline CDR1 reads SQVTM; CDR2 reads ANQGSEA. CDR3 coding DNA: TGCAGCGCCCTGACAGGGGAAGAGACCCAGTACTTC. It yields the protein CSALTGEETQYF.

The chain links TRBV6-5 to TRBJ2-1; perhaps TRBD1 as D (5 bases). The V gene's germline CDR1 is MNHEY and CDR2 SVGAGI. Trimming stripped 4 bases from V and 0 bases from J, with 7 bases between. This CDR3 spans 14 amino acids. CDR3: CASSLQGSYNEQFF. In DNA form, the CDR3 reads TGTGCCAGCAGTTTGCAGGGCTCCTACAATGAGCAGTTCTTC.

This chain links TRBV6-6 with TRBJ1-2; no clear D gene. V was shortened by 5 bases and J by 2 bases, with 12 bases between the two germline ends. Germline V gene lookup returns CDR1 MNHNY and CDR2 SVGAGI (reference sequence). This CDR3 region has 14 residues. The CDR3 coding sequence is TGTGCCAGCAGTACCCTCGGAGACAACTATGGCTACACCTTC. This codes for CASSTLGDNYGYTF.

This clone was counted a few times. The chain couples TRBV7-2 to TRBJ1-1, with TRBD1 matching 7 bases. V lost 5 bases and J lost 4; bases outside the gene matches: 7. This CDR3 region has 14 residues. Looked up from germline, CDR1 is SGHTA and CDR2 is FQGNSA. CDR3 sequence reads: CASSIDRVGTEAFF. The CDR3 region has the DNA TGTGCCAGCAGCATAGACAGGGTGGGCACTGAAGCTTTCTTT.

This clone was counted between two and nine times. This rearrangement joins TRBV6-5 to TRBJ2-1; D not resolved. Germline values: CDR1 MNHEY, CDR2 SVGAGI. Between the trimmed V and J ends, which lost 8 bases and 3 bases, there was a span of 11 bases. The CDR3 loop spans 13 amino acids. CDR3 protein: CASRSLSYNEQFF. In nucleotides, the CDR3 is TGTGCCAGCCGGAGCTTGAGCTACAATGAGCAGTTCTTC.